This TCR beta chain was recovered during a study of cytomegalovirus exposure and HLA in healthy donors. There are a few counts of this clone. With 60 Vbeta and 13 Jbeta primers, the PCR was carried out. Data came from immunoSEQ multiplex PCR; TCRdb stores just in-frame clones and leaves some out. The data hold approximately 220,000 clones, with 65% to 85% observed a single time. CDR1 is SGHRS and CDR2 is YFSETQ in the germline V gene. The CDR3 sequence is 15 residues long. The germline V and J ends were trimmed by 0 bases and 9 bases, with 13 bases remaining between them. V is TRBV5-1 and J is TRBJ1-6, with D perhaps matching TRBD1 (6 bases). This sequence originates from a man aged 25 to 40 in good health and CMV-seronegative. The sample was PBMCs. CDR3 region: CASSLDGGAGSPLHF. CDR3 bases: TGCGCCAGCAGCTTGGATGGGGGCGCCGGTTCACCCCTCCACTTT.